This T cell receptor (beta chain) was found in a study of blood T cell repertoires in COVID-19. Study-level background: PBMCs, B-cell-depleted T cells, or T cells were the source of the cDNA or gDNA that made up the material.

Everyone who took part was about 18 to 90 years old, and they came from about two dozen US areas. Self-reported history from a screening survey and questionnaire set each donor's cohort. Per the original methods: Reference gene primers were amplified, and this amplification served to estimate nucleated cell counts. Sequencing was performed with immunoSEQ multiplex PCR; in TCRdb, only in-frame clones are kept and a portion is missing. The DNA gave D and trimming, while V, J and clone size come from that table. The repertoire has about 220,000 clones, 80% to 90% of them found once; the top ten carry 3.6%. There are a few counts of this clone. The material sequenced was PBMCs or T cells enriched from blood (not recorded which). The clonotype comes from a woman in her forties who had been exposed to COVID-19.

The CDR3 spells CASSLAAGGLKDTQYF. In nucleotides, the CDR3 is TGCGCCAGCAGCTTGGCGGCGGGGGGGCTGAAAGATACGCAGTATTTT. This rearrangement joins TRBV5-1 to TRBJ2-3, with 9 bases aligning to TRBD2. Germline CDR1 and CDR2: SGHRS and YFSETQ. V was pared by 0 bases and J by 5 bases, with 7 bases of the junction left unmatched. The CDR3 has 16 residues.